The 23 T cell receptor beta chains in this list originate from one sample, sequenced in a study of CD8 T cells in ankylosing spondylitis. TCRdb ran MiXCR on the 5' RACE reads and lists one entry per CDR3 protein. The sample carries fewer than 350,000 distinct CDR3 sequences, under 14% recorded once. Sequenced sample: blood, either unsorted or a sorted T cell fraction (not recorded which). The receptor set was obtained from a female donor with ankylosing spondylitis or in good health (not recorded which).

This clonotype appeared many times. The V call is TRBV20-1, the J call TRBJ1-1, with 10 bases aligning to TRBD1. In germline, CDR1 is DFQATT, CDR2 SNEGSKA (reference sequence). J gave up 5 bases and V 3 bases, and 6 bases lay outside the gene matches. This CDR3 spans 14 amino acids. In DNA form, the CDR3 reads TGCAGTGCTAGGACAGGGGGCGCAGGGACTGAAGCTTTCTTT. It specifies CSARTGGAGTEAFF.

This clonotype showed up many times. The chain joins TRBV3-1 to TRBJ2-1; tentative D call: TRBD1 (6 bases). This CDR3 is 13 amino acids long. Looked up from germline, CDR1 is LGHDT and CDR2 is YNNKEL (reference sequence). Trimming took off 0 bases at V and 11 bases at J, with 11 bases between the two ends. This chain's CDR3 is CASSQEGGTKQFF. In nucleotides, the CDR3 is TGTGCCAGCAGCCAAGAAGGGGGAACCAAGCAGTTCTTC.

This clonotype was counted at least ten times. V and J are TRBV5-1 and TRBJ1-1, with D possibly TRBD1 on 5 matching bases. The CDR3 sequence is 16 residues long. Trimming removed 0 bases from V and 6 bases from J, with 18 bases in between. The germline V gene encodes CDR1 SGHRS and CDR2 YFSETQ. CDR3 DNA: TGCGCCAGCAGCTTGGAACCTGGGATGGGGGTCGCTGAAGCTTTCTTT. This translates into CASSLEPGMGVAEAFF.

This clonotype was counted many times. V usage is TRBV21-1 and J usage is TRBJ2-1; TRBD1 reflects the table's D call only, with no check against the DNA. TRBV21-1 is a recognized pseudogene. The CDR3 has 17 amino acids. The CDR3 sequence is CASSHGRGKSSYNEQFF. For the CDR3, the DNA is TGTGCCAGCAGTCATGGGCGCGGGAAGAGCTCCTACAATGAGCAGTTCTTC.

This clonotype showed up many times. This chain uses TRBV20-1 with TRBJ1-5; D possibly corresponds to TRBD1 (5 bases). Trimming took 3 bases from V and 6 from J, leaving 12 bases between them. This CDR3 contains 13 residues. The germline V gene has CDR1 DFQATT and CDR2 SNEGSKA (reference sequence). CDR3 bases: TGCAGTGCTAGCCTCGAGGGGACTCAGCCCCAGCATTTT. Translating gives CSASLEGTQPQHF.

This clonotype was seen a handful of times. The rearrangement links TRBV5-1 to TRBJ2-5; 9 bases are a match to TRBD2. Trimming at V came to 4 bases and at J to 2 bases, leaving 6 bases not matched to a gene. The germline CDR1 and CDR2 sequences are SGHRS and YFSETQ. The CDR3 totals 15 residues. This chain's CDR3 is CASSPSLAGQETQYF. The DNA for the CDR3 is TGCGCCAGCAGCCCCTCGCTAGCGGGACAAGAGACCCAGTACTTC.

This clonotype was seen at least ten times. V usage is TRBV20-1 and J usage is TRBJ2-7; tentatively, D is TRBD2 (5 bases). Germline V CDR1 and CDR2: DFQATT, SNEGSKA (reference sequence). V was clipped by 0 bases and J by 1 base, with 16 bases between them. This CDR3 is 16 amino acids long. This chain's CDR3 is CSARDSTREPSYEQYF. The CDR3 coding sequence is TGCAGTGCTAGAGATTCCACCCGGGAACCGTCCTACGAGCAGTACTTC.

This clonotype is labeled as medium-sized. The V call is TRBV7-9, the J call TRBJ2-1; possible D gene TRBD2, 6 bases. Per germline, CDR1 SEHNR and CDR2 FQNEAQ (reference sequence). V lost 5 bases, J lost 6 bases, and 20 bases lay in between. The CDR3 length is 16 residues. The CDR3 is CASSGGGRVRGNEQFF. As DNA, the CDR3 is TGTGCCAGCAGCGGGGGAGGTAGGGTGAGGGGCAATGAGCAGTTCTTC.

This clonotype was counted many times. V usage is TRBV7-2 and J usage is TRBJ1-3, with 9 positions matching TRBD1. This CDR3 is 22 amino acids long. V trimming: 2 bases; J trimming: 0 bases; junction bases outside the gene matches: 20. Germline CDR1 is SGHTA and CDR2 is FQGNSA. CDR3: CASSLYYRGTGLAQASGNTIYF. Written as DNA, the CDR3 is TGTGCCAGCAGCTTATACTATCGTGGGACAGGGTTGGCTCAGGCCTCTGGAAACACCATATATTTT.

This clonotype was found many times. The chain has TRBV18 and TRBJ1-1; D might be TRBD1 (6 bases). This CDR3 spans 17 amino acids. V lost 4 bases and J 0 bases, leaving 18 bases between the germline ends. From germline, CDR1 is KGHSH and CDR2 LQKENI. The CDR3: CASSHWDTKSMNTEAFF. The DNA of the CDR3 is TGTGCCAGCTCACACTGGGACACTAAGAGCATGAACACTGAAGCTTTCTTT.

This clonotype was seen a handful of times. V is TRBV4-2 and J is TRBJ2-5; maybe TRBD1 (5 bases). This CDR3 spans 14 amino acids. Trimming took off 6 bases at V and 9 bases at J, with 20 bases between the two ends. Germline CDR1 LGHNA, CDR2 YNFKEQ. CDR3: CASSPNSNLGAQYF. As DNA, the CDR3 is TGTGCCAGCAGTCCCAACTCTAACCTAGGGGCCCAGTACTTC.

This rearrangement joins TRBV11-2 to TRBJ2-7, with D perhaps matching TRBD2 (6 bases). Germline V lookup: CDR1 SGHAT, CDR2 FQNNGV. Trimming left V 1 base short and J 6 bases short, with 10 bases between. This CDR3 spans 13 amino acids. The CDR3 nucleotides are TGTGCCAGCAGCTTAGGCGGCGGGGTCGAGCAGTACTTC. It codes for CASSLGGGVEQYF.

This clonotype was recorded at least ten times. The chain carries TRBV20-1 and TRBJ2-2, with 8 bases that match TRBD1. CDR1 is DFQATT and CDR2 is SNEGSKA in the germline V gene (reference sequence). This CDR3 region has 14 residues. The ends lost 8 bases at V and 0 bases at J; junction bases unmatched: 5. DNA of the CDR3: TGCAGTTCCGGACAGGGTGCGAACACCGGGGAGCTGTTTTTT. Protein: CSSGQGANTGELFF.

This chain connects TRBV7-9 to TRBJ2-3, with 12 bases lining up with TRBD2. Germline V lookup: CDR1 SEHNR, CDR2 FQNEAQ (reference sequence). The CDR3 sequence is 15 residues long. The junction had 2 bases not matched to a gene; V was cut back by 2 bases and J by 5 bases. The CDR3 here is CASSLLAGGQDTQYF. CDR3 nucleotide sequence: TGTGCCAGCAGCTTACTAGCGGGGGGGCAAGATACGCAGTATTTT.

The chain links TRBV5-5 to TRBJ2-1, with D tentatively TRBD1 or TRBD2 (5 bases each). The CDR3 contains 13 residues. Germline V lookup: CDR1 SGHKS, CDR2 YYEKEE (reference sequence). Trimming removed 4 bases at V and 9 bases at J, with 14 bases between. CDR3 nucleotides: TGTGCCAGCAGCCGAGGGGTAGTCGGTGAGCAGTTCTTC. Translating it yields CASSRGVVGEQFF.

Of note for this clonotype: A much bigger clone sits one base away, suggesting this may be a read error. DNA for the CDR3: TGTGCCAGCAGCTTGGTGACGGGACAGGGGAAGACCCAGTACTTC. Translating gives CASSLVTGQGKTQYF. The rearrangement joins TRBV7-2 to TRBJ2-5; 10 nucleotides align to TRBD1. CDR1 is SGHTA, CDR2 FQGNSA, per germline. The ends lost 3 bases at V and 6 bases at J; junction bases unmatched: 7. CDR3 length: 15 amino acids.

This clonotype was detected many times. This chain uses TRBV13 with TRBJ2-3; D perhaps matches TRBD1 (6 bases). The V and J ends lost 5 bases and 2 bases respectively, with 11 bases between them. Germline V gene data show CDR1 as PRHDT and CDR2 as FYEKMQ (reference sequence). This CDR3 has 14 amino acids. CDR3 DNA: TGTGCCAGCAGCGTCAGACAGGTCACAGATACGCAGTATTTT. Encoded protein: CASSVRQVTDTQYF.

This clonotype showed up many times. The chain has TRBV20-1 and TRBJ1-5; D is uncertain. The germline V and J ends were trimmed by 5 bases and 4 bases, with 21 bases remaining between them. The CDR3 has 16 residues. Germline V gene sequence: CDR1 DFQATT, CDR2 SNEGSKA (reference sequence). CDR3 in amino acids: CSAGRALGGGNQPQHF. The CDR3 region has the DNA TGCAGTGCTGGACGCGCGTTGGGAGGTGGGAATCAGCCCCAGCATTTT.

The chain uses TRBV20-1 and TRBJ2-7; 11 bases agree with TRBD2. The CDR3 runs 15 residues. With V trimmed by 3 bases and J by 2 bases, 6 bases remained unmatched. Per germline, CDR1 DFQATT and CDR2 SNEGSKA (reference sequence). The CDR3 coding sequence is TGCAGTGCTAGGGTAGCGGGGGGGTCCCCCTACGAGCAGTACTTC. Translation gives CSARVAGGSPYEQYF.

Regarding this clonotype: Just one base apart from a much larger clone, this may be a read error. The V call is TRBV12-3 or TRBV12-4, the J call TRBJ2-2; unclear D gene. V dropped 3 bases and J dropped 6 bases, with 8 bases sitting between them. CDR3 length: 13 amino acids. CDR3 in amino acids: CASSFGVAGELFF. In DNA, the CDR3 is TGTGCCAGCAGTTTTGGGGTAGCCGGGGAGCTGTTTTTT.

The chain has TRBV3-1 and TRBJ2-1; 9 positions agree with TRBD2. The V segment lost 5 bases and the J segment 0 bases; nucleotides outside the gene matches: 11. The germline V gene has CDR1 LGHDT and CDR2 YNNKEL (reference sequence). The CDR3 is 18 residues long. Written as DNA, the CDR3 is TGTGCCAGCAGCAAGTTGGGCGGGAGGGCCACCTCCTACAATGAGCAGTTCTTC. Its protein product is CASSKLGGRATSYNEQFF.

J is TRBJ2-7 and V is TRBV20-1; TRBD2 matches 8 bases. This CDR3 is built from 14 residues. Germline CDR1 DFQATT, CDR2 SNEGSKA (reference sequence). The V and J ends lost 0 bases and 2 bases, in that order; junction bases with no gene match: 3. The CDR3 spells CSARDGGGPYEQYF. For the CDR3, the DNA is TGCAGTGCTAGAGATGGCGGGGGGCCCTACGAGCAGTACTTC.

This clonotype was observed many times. The CDR3 reads CASSFSRTEETQYF. DNA for the CDR3: TGTGCCAGCAGTTTCTCTAGGACAGAAGAGACCCAGTACTTC. This chain links TRBV28 with TRBJ2-5; possibly TRBD1 for D (6 bases). The CDR3 contains 14 residues. V gave up 3 bases and J gave up 3 bases, with 11 bases separating them. Germline V lookup: CDR1 MDHEN, CDR2 SYDVKM.